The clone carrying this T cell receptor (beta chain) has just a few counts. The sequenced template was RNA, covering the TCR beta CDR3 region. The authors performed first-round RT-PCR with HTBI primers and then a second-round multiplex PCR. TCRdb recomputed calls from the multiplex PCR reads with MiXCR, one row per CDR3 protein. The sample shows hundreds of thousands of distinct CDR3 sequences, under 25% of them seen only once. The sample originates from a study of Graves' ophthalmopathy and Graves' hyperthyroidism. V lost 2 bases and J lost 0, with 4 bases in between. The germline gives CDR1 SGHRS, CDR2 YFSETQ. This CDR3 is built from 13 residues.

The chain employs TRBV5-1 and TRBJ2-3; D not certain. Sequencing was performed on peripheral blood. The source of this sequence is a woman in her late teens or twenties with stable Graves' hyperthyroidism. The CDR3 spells CASSFFSTDTQYF. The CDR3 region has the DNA TGCGCCAGCAGCTTCTTTAGCACAGATACGCAGTATTTT.